Each of the 15 T cell receptor beta chains below was sequenced from the same sample in a study of T-cell memory formation after mild COVID-19. TCRdb re-derived calls from the 5' RACE reads in MiXCR, one entry per CDR3 protein. In the table there are about 270,000 distinct CDR3 sequences, about a sixth of which are singletons. The specimen sequenced was PBMCs or a T cell subset sorted from them (not recorded which). All receptors come from a man younger than 30 who had mild COVID-19 (a few samples of this study predate the infection). Cell type and time point are not known.

This clonotype was recorded a few times. The chain couples TRBV7-9 to TRBJ2-4; D not resolved. Trimming removed 1 base from V and 0 bases from J, with 4 bases in between. This CDR3 region has 14 residues. Per the germline V gene, CDR1 is SEHNR and CDR2 is FQNEAQ (reference sequence). Here the CDR3 reads CASSLGTAKNIQYF. The CDR3 DNA sequence: TGTGCCAGCAGCTTAGGGACAGCCAAAAACATTCAGTACTTC.

In this sample, this clonotype turned up a few times. The V and J genes are TRBV3-1 and TRBJ1-1, with D possibly matching TRBD1 (5 bases). This CDR3 spans 13 amino acids. The V gene lost 2 bases and the J gene lost 6 bases, with 10 bases spanning the gap. CDR1 is LGHDT and CDR2 is YNNKEL in the germline V gene (reference sequence). The CDR3 here is CASSQQGGAEAFF. The CDR3 DNA follows: TGTGCCAGCAGCCAACAGGGAGGCGCTGAAGCTTTCTTT.

This chain joins TRBV12-3 or TRBV12-4 and TRBJ2-5; D gene uncertain. The CDR3 consists of 14 residues. V was cut by 6 bases and J by 2 bases, with 13 bases left in between. The CDR3 DNA reads as TGTGCCAGCAGGAGGTGGTCTGCTCAAGAGACCCAGTACTTC. The encoded protein is CASRRWSAQETQYF.

The chain carries TRBV12-3 or TRBV12-4 and TRBJ1-5; D uncertain. The V and J ends lost 2 bases and 6 bases respectively, with 14 bases between them. This CDR3 has 15 residues. The CDR3 bases are TGTGCCAGCAGTTTAACGTGGATTACGAGTCAGCCCCAGCATTTT. It is translated as CASSLTWITSQPQHF.

This clonotype showed up many times. The chain joins TRBV4-2 to TRBJ2-7, with D possibly TRBD2 on 7 matching bases. The CDR3 is 13 amino acids. V gave up 5 bases and J gave up 5 bases, with 13 bases separating them. CDR1 is LGHNA and CDR2 is YNFKEQ in the germline V gene. The CDR3 DNA sequence: TGTGCCAGCAGCTTCGGCGGGGGCAACGAGCAGTACGTC. Residues: CASSFGGGNEQYV.

The CDR3 region has the DNA TGTGCCAGCAGCCCCATCGGGGTCCTCCGGCCCAATGAGCAGTTCTTC. Translating gives CASSPIGVLRPNEQFF. V usage is TRBV7-9 and J usage is TRBJ2-1, with D possibly matching TRBD2 (5 bases). This CDR3 is 16 amino acids long. V was clipped by 5 bases and J by 6 bases, with 20 bases between them. Germline CDR1 and CDR2: SEHNR and FQNEAQ (reference sequence).

This rearrangement joins TRBV5-6 to TRBJ2-6; 8 bases agree with TRBD1. CDR1 and CDR2 from the germline V gene are SGHDT and YYEEEE. This CDR3 comprises 14 residues. The V gene end was trimmed by 2 bases and the J gene end by 8 bases; junction bases not matched to a gene: 3. The CDR3, as DNA: TGTGCCAGCAGCTTTCAGGGGGCACCCAACGTCCTGACTTTC. It yields the protein CASSFQGAPNVLTF.

V usage is TRBV27 and J usage is TRBJ2-1; either TRBD1 or TRBD2 may supply D (5 bases each). This CDR3 has 13 residues. CDR1 MNHEY and CDR2 SMNVEV come from the germline V gene (reference sequence). V gave up 10 bases and J gave up 4 bases, with 14 bases separating them. Here the CDR3 reads CATQRGGYNEQFF. The CDR3 region has the DNA TGTGCCACCCAGAGGGGCGGGTACAATGAGCAGTTCTTC.

This chain links TRBV5-1 with TRBJ2-1; TRBD2 matches 10 bases. CDR1 is SGHRS, CDR2 YFSETQ, per germline. CDR3 size: 17 residues. V shed 1 base and J 1 base; nucleotides not matched to a gene: 5. CDR3 DNA: TGCGCCAGCAGCTTGTTGAGTAGCGGGGGGTCCTACAATGAGCAGTTCTTC. Protein sequence: CASSLLSSGGSYNEQFF.

A few counts support this clonotype. For the CDR3, the DNA is TGCGCCACCCGCTTTTGGGGCGGGACTGGAGAGACCCAGTACTTC. This gives the protein CATRFWGGTGETQYF. The chain couples TRBV5-1 to TRBJ2-5, with D perhaps TRBD2 (6 bases). CDR3 length equals 15 residues. Germline CDR1 and CDR2: SGHRS and YFSETQ. V was trimmed by 9 bases and J by 4 bases, leaving 22 bases between them.

The chain joins TRBV7-9 to TRBJ1-1; D not resolved. The germline V and J ends were trimmed by 1 base and 7 bases, with 10 bases remaining between them. This CDR3 has 13 amino acids. Germline assignment: CDR1 SEHNR and CDR2 FQNEAQ (reference sequence). The CDR3 nucleotides are TGTGCCAGCAGCTTAGATTGGGCAGATGAAGCTTTCTTT. Translation: CASSLDWADEAFF. Full variable domain (missing parts from reference TRBV7-9 and TRBJ1-1): DTGVSQNPRHKITKRGQNVTFRCDPISEHNRLYWYRQTLGQGPEFLTYFQNEAQLEKSRLLSDRFSAERPKGSFSTLEIQRTEQGDSAMYLCASSLDWADEAFFGQGTRLTVV.

The chain couples TRBV4-2 to TRBJ2-7, with 10 bases aligning to TRBD2. The CDR3 spans 15 residues. Losses at the gene ends were 3 bases for V and 2 bases for J; bases not matched to a gene: 4. The germline gives CDR1 LGHNA, CDR2 YNFKEQ. In DNA, the CDR3 is TGTGCCAGCAGCCAGAGAGCGGGAGGGCCCTACGAGCAGTACTTC. This translates into CASSQRAGGPYEQYF.

CDR3 sequence reads: CASSLAAGTGPNSPLHF. DNA of the CDR3: TGTGCCAGCAGCTTAGCCGCGGGGACAGGGCCCAATTCACCCCTCCACTTT. This chain uses TRBV7-9 with TRBJ1-6; 9 nucleotides align to TRBD1. J was trimmed by 7 bases and V by 0 bases; bases with no gene match: 7. CDR3 length equals 17 residues. Germline V lookup: CDR1 SEHNR, CDR2 FQNEAQ (reference sequence). Variable domain in full (rest from reference TRBV7-9 and TRBJ1-6): DTGVSQNPRHKITKRGQNVTFRCDPISEHNRLYWYRQTLGQGPEFLTYFQNEAQLEKSRLLSDRFSAERPKGSFSTLEIQRTEQGDSAMYLCASSLAAGTGPNSPLHFGNGTRLTVT.

The rearrangement links TRBV4-2 to TRBJ2-5; TRBD2 agrees at 7 bases. Germline loops: CDR1 LGHNA, CDR2 YNFKEQ. CDR3 length: 16 residues. Unmatched junction bases numbered 9, after V lost 0 bases and J lost 5 bases. The CDR3 nucleotides read TGTGCCAGCAGCCAAGACGGGGCTAGCGGACGGGAGACCCAGTACTTC. This encodes CASSQDGASGRETQYF.

This clonotype came up many times. The rearrangement uses TRBV7-2 and TRBJ1-1; 8 positions agree with TRBD1. The germline V gene encodes CDR1 SGHTA and CDR2 FQGNSA. Trimming cost V 5 bases and J 1 base; bases outside gene matches: 3. CDR3 length: 14 residues. The CDR3 nucleotides are TGTGCCAGCAGCCGGACAGGGAGGAACACTGAAGCTTTCTTT. It codes for CASSRTGRNTEAFF.